This T cell receptor beta chain derives from a study of cytomegalovirus exposure and HLA in healthy donors. Study results and caveats: V- and J-gene trimming of TCR beta was linked (in a later analysis) to a missense DCLRE1C variant. In a later analysis, across HLA loci, associated TCR counts were highest for DRB1, lowest for HLA-C.

Researchers ran the PCR with 60 Vbeta and 13 Jbeta primers. TCRdb's copy holds only in-frame clones and misses some; the assay was immunoSEQ multiplex PCR. Of more than 85,000 clones listed, approximately 86% were seen once; the top ten hold 1.5% to 2%. A remark on this clone: Its antigen is undetermined.

From germline, CDR1 is MNHEY and CDR2 SVGAGI. V lost 2 bases and J lost 0, with 8 bases in between. The CDR3 has 15 residues. Sequencing input: PBMCs. The TCR was taken from a man aged 35 to 55 in good health and CMV-seronegative. The V gene is TRBV6-5, the J gene TRBJ1-3; no clear D. DNA for the CDR3: TGTGCCAGCAGTTACGATGGGAGCTCTGGAAACACCATATATTTT. It encodes CASSYDGSSGNTIYF.